The sequence of this T cell receptor (beta chain) was determined in a study of Tregs in tolerant kidney transplant recipients. Study-wide results and limits: Tregs expanded with activated donor B cells seemed most donor-specific. Some patients' samples used different primers over time, so nucleotide sequences weren't comparable.

Sequencing was performed with immunoSEQ multiplex PCR; in TCRdb, only in-frame clones are kept and a portion is missing. The data show 84,000 or so clones, under 95% seen once. Notes on this clone: Its antigen is unidentified.

Mixed chimerism was transient after nonmyeloablative marrow transplants from related graft donors. Unstimulated Tregs (CD4+CD25+CD127-) and CD4+CD25- non-Tregs were sorted from PBMCs. The sample consisted of CD4+ T cells from blood (PBMCs), taken 12 months after the transplant. The source is a human patient who received a combined kidney and bone marrow transplant. Some T cells may possibly be graft donor cells.

The CDR3: CASSVTSTPGGEQFF. As DNA, the CDR3 is TGTGCCAGCAGCGTGACTAGCACCCCAGGCGGTGAGCAGTTCTTC. V usage is TRBV5-4 and J usage is TRBJ2-1, with 7 positions matching TRBD2. The V and J ends lost 4 bases and 9 bases, in that order; junction bases with no gene match: 13. Germline CDR1 is SGHNT and CDR2 is YYREEE (reference sequence). The CDR3 spans 15 residues.